This T cell receptor (beta chain) derives from a study of T-cell reconstitution after alpha-beta-depleted transplantation in children. This clonotype was detected many times. Unique molecular identifiers were incorporated during preparation of the TCRbeta library. One entry per CDR3 protein results from TCRdb running MiXCR on the PCR reads. The sample lists some 460,000 distinct CDR3 sequences, 15% to 20% occurring once. The CDR3 runs 11 residues. Germline V gene sequence: CDR1 SGHRS, CDR2 YFSETQ. The ends lost 5 bases at V and 6 bases at J; junction bases unmatched: 2. Sequencing used PBMCs, mostly from graft donor cells, obtained 360 days after TCRalphabeta/CD19-depleted stem cell transplant. This clonotype originated in a boy under three years old who had a stem cell transplant for Wiskott-Aldrich syndrome, so the T cells may come from the graft donor. The chain carries TRBV5-1 and TRBJ2-7, with 7 nucleotides matching TRBD1. The CDR3 region is CASRNRGEQYF. The CDR3 DNA reads as TGCGCCAGCAGGAACAGGGGCGAGCAGTACTTC.